This is a list of T cell receptor beta chains from one sample in a study of response to subunit inactivated influenza vaccine. MiXCR, run by TCRdb on the RT-PCR reads, gives a single entry per CDR3 protein. There are about 780,000 distinct CDR3 sequences in the sample; approximately 17% occur only once, and roughly a tenth lies in the top ten. The source was PBMCs from blood, collected roughly 5 days after vaccination. Source of these receptors: a man between 45 and 60 years old who received an inactivated influenza vaccine. CDR3s leave out the opening cysteine and the closing phenylalanine or tryptophan.

TRBV10-3	TRBJ2-1	AIRRTEGAGEQF
TRBV10-3	TRBJ1-2	AISEQQGRYNYGYT
TRBV11-2	TRBJ2-5	ASSFTSGGAGETQY
TRBV20-1	TRBJ2-7	SARGASLYEQY
TRBV6-5	TRBJ2-2	ASSYARAVTGELF
TRBV5-1	TRBJ2-7	ASSFSGLALSYEQY
TRBV28	TRBJ2-7	ASRSGTTYEQY
TRBV25-1	TRBJ2-2	ASSGGQGYTGELF
TRBV9	TRBJ1-6	ASSVDAGNSPLH
TRBV15	TRBJ1-5	ATSRFVGGGQPQH
TRBV5-1	TRBJ2-6	ASSLVRDRVYRSGANVLT
TRBV20-1	TRBJ2-7	SARLLAGSYEQY
TRBV7-9	TRBJ2-1	ASSRPLIGLEQF
TRBV20-1	TRBJ2-1	SAALAGSYNEQF
TRBV5-6	TRBJ2-5	ASSLRIQETQY
TRBV4-2	TRBJ2-3	ASSQTPRGADTQY
TRBV27	TRBJ2-1	ASSGTSSTYNEQF
TRBV20-1	TRBJ1-5	SAAGTGANSNQPQH
TRBV7-9	TRBJ2-1	ASNPRGSSYNEQF
TRBV12-3/TRBV12-4	TRBJ2-4	ASSLQKNIQY
TRBV12-3/TRBV12-4	TRBJ1-6	ASRIRGGNSPLH
TRBV5-1	TRBJ2-3	ASSLGVALTDTQY
TRBV4-3	TRBJ2-3	ASSQGVRGDADTQY
TRBV20-1	TRBJ2-2	SVSGRPSNTGELF
TRBV5-1	TRBJ1-1	ASSRRETLMNTEAF
TRBV20-1	TRBJ2-5	SANPPEPQETQY
TRBV20-1	TRBJ2-3	SAGPVLASATDTQY
TRBV12-3/TRBV12-4	TRBJ2-4	ASSSSVRNIQY
TRBV12-3/TRBV12-4	TRBJ2-1	ASRGYRAGTEQF